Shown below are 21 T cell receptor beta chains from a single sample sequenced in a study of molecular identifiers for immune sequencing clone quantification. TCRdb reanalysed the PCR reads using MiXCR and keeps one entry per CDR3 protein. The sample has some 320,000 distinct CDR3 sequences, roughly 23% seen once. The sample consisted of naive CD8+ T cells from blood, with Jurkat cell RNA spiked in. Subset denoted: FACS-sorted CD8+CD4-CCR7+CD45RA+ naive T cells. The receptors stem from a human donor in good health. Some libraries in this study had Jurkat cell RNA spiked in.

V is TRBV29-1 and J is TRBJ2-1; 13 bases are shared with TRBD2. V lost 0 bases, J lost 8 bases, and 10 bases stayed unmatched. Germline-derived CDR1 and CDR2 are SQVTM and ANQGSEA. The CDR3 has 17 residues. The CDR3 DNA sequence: TGCAGCGTTGAAGACGGGACAGGGGGACTAGCGGGATATGAGCAGTTCTTC. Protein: CSVEDGTGGLAGYEQFF.

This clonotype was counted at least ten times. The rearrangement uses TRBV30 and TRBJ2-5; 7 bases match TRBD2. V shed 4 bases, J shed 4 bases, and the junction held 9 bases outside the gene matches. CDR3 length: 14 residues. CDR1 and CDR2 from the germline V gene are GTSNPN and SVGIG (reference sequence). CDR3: CAWTWGGVAETQYF. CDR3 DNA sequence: TGTGCCTGGACCTGGGGGGGAGTAGCAGAGACCCAGTACTTC.

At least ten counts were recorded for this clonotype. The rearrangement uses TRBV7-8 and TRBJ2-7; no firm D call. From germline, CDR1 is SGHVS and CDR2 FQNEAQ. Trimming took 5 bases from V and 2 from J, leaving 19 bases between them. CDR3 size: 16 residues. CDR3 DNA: TGTGCCAGCAGCCCCTCTTTGCGAGTGGATACCTACGAGCAGTACTTC. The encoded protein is CASSPSLRVDTYEQYF. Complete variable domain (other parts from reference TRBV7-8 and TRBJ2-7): GAGVSQSPRYKVAKRGQDVALRCDPISGHVSLFWYQQALGQGPEFLTYFQNEAQLDKSGLPSDRFFAERPEGSVSTLKIQRTQQEDSAVYLCASSPSLRVDTYEQYFGPGTRLTVT.

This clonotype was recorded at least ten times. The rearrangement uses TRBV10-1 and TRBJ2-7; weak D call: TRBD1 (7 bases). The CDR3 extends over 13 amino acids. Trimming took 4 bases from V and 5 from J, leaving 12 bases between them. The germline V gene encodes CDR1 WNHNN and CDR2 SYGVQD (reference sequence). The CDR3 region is CASSGVRGDEQYF. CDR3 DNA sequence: TGCGCCAGCAGTGGGGTCAGGGGGGACGAGCAGTACTTC.

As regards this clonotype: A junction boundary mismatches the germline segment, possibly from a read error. In nucleotides, the CDR3 is TGCAGTGCTACGGACATCGGGAACTACGAGCAGCACTTC. Translating gives CSATDIGNYEQHF. J is TRBJ2-7 and V is TRBV20-1; D possibly matches TRBD1 or TRBD2 (5 bases each). The CDR3 totals 13 residues. Germline CDR1 reads DFQATT; CDR2 reads SNEGSKA (reference sequence).

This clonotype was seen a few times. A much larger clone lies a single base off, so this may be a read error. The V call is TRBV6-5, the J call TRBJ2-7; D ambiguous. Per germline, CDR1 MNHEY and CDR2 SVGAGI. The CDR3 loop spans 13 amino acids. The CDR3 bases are TGTCCGAAGAGTTTTTTGTGGGTGTACGGGCAGTACTTC. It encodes CPKSFLWVYGQYF.

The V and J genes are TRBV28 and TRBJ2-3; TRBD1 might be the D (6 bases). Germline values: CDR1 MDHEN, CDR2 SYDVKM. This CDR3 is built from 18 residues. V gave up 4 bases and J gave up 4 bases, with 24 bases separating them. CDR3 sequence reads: CASSWGPDEEVIADTQYF. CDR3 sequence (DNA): TGTGCCAGCAGTTGGGGGCCGGACGAGGAGGTTATTGCAGATACGCAGTATTTT.

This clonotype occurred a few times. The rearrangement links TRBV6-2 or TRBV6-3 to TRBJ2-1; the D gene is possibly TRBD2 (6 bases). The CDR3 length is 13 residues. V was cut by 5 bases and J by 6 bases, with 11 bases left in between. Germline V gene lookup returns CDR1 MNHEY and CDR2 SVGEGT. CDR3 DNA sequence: TGTGCCAGCAGTCCCACTAGCACCAATGAGCAGTTCTTC. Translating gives CASSPTSTNEQFF.

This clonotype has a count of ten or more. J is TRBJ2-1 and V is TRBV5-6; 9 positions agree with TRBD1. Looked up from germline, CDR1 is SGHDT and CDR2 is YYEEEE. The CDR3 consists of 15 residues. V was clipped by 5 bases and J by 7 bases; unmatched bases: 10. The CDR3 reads CASRNRDRVVNEQFF. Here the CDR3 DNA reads TGTGCCAGCAGGAACCGGGACAGGGTAGTTAATGAGCAGTTCTTC. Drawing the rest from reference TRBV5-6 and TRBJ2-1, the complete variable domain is DAGVTQSPTHLIKTRGQQVTLRCSPKSGHDTVSWYQQALGQGPQFIFQYYEEEERQRGNFPDRFSGHQFPNYSSELNVNALLLGDSALYLCASRNRDRVVNEQFFGPGTRLTVL.

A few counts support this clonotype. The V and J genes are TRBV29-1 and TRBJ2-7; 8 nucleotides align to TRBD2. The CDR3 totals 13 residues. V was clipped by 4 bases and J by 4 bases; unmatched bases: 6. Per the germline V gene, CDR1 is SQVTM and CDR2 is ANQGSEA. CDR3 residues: CSVAGGGGYEQYF. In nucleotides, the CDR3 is TGCAGCGTTGCGGGGGGGGGGGGGTACGAGCAGTACTTC.

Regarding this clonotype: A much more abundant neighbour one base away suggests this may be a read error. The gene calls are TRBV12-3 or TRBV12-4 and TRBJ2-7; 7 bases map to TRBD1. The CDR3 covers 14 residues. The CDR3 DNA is TGTGCCAGCAGTTTGGGACAGTCTACCTACGAGCGGTACTTC. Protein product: CASSLGQSTYERYF.

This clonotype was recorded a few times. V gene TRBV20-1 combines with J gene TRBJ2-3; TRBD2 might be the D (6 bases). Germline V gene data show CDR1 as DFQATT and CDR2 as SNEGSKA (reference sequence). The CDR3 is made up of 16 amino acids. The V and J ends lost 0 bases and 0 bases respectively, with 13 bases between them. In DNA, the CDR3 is TGCAGTGCTAGAGACCCTCTACGGGAGAGCACAGATACGCAGTATTTT. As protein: CSARDPLRESTDTQYF.

The CDR3 bases are TGTGCCAGCAGCTTAGAGTGGGAGAGGGGCAATGAGCAGTTCTTC. Its translation: CASSLEWERGNEQFF. The V and J genes are TRBV11-2 and TRBJ2-1; D may match TRBD1 or TRBD2 (5 bases each). This CDR3 comprises 15 residues. The V and J ends lost 0 bases and 6 bases respectively, with 12 bases between them. CDR1 is SGHAT and CDR2 is FQNNGV in the germline V gene.

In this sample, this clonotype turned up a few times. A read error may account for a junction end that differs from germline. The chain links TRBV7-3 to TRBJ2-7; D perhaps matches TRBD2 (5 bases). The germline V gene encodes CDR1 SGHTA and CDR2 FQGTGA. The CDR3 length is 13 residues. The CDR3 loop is CAGSPNPGYEQYF. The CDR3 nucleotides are TGTGCCGGCAGCCCAAACCCGGGGTACGAGCAGTACTTC.

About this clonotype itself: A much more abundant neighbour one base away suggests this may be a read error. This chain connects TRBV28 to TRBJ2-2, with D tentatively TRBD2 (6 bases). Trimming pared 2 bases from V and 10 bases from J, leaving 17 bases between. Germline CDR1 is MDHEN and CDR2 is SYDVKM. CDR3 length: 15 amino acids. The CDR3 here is CASSLGIAEGVELFF. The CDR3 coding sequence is TGTGCCAGCAGTTTAGGAATAGCGGAAGGCGTGGAGCTGTTTTTT.

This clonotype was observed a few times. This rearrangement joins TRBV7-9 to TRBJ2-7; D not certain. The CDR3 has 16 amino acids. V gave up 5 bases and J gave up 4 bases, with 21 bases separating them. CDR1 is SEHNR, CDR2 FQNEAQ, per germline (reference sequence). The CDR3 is CASSPLKDGAKYEQYF. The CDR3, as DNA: TGTGCCAGCAGCCCATTGAAGGACGGAGCAAAGTACGAGCAGTACTTC.

This CDR3 is CSVEDWYKGPGDGYGYTF. CDR3 bases: TGCAGCGTTGAAGATTGGTATAAGGGTCCCGGGGATGGGTATGGCTACACCTTC. This sequence joins TRBV29-1 and TRBJ1-2; no definite D call. CDR1 is SQVTM and CDR2 is ANQGSEA in the germline V gene. The CDR3 has 18 residues. V was cut by 0 bases and J by 5 bases, with 25 bases left in between.

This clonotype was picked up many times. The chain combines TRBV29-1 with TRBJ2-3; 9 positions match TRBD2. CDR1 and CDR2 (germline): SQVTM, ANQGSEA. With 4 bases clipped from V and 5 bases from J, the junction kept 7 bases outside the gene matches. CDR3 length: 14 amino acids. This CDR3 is CSVAGGGAGDTQYF. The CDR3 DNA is TGCAGCGTTGCGGGCGGGGGGGCCGGAGATACGCAGTATTTT.

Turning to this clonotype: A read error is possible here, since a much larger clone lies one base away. CDR3 sequence: CSARAPGDQPQHF. The CDR3 nucleotides are TGCAGTGCTAGAGCCCCGGGCGATCAGCCCCAGCATTTT. The chain uses TRBV20-1 and TRBJ1-5; no clear D gene. This CDR3 spans 13 amino acids. V was clipped by 1 base and J by 5 bases, with 9 bases between them. Germline assignment: CDR1 DFQATT and CDR2 SNEGSKA (reference sequence).

The CDR3 sequence: CASSETDGDQPQHF. The CDR3, as DNA: TGTGCCAGCAGTGAGACGGACGGGGATCAGCCCCAGCATTTT. The chain uses TRBV6-4 and TRBJ1-5, with D unresolved. This CDR3 region has 14 residues. The germline V gene has CDR1 MRHNA and CDR2 SNTAGT. V lost 3 bases and J lost 5, with 11 bases in between.

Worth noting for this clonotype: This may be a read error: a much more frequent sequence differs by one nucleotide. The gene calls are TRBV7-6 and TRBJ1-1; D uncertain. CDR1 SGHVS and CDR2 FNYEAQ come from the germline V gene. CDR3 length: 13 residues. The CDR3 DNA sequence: TGTGCCAGCAGCCCTCTCTCGAACACTGAAGCTCTCTTT. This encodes CASSPLSNTEALF. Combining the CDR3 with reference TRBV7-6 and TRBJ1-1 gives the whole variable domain GAGVSQSPRYKVTKRGQDVALRCDPISGHVSLYWYRQALGQGPEFLTYFNYEAQQDKSGLPNDRFSAERPEGSISTLTIQRTEQRDSAMYRCASSPLSNTEALFGQGTRLTVV.